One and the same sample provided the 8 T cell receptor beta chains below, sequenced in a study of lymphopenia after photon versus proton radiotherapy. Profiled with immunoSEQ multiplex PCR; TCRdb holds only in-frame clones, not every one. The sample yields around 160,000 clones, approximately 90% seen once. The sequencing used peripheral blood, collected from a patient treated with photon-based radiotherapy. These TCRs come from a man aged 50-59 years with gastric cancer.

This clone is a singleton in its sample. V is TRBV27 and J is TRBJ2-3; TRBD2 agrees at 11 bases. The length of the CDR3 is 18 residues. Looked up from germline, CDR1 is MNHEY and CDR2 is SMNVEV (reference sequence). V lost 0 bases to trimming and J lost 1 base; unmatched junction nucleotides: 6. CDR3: CASSLSGTSGWGTDTQYF. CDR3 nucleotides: TGTGCCAGCAGTTTATCAGGGACTAGCGGCTGGGGCACAGATACGCAGTATTTT.

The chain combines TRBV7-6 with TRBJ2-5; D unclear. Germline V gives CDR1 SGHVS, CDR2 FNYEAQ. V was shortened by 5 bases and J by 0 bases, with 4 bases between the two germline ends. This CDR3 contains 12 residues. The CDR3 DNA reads TGTGCCAGCAGCCCAAACCAAGAGACCCAGTACTTC. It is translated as CASSPNQETQYF.

The CDR3 reads CASSLMGPLNTEAFF. The CDR3 bases are TGTGCCAGCAGTTTGATGGGGCCCCTGAACACTGAAGCTTTCTTT. The chain combines TRBV27 with TRBJ1-1; tentative D call: TRBD1 (5 bases). There are 15 residues in the CDR3. The ends were cut back, 3 bases at V and 0 bases at J, with 11 bases in the middle. CDR1 and CDR2 from the germline V gene are MNHEY and SMNVEV (reference sequence).

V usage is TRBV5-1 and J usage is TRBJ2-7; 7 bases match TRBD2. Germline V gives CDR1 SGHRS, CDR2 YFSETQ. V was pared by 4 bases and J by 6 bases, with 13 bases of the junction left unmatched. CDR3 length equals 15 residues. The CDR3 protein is CASSPLGRETGEQYF. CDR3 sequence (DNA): TGCGCCAGCAGCCCTCTCGGGCGGGAGACGGGCGAGCAGTACTTC.

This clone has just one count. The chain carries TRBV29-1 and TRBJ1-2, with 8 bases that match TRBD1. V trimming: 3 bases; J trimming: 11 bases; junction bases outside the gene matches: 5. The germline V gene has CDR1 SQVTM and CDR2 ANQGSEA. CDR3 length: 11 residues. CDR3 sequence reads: CSVDRGRSYTF. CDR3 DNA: TGCAGCGTTGACAGGGGGCGATCGTACACCTTC.

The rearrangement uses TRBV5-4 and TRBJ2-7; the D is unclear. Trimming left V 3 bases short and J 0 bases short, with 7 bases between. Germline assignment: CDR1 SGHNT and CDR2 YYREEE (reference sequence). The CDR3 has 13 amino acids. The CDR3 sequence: CASSSPLSYEQYF. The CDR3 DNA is TGTGCCAGCAGCTCACCGCTCTCCTACGAGCAGTACTTC.

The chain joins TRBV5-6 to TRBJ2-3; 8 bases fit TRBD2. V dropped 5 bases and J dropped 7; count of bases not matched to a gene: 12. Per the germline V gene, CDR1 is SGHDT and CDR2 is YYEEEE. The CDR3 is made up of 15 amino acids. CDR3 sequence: CASSLEGAGEYTQYF. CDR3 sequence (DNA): TGTGCCAGCAGTCTGGAAGGAGCGGGAGAATATACGCAGTATTTT.

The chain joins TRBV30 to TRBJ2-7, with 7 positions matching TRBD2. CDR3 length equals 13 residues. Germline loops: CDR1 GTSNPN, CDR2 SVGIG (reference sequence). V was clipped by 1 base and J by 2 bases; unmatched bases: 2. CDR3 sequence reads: CAWSGGLPYEQYF. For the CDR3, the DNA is TGTGCCTGGAGTGGGGGACTACCCTACGAGCAGTACTTC.